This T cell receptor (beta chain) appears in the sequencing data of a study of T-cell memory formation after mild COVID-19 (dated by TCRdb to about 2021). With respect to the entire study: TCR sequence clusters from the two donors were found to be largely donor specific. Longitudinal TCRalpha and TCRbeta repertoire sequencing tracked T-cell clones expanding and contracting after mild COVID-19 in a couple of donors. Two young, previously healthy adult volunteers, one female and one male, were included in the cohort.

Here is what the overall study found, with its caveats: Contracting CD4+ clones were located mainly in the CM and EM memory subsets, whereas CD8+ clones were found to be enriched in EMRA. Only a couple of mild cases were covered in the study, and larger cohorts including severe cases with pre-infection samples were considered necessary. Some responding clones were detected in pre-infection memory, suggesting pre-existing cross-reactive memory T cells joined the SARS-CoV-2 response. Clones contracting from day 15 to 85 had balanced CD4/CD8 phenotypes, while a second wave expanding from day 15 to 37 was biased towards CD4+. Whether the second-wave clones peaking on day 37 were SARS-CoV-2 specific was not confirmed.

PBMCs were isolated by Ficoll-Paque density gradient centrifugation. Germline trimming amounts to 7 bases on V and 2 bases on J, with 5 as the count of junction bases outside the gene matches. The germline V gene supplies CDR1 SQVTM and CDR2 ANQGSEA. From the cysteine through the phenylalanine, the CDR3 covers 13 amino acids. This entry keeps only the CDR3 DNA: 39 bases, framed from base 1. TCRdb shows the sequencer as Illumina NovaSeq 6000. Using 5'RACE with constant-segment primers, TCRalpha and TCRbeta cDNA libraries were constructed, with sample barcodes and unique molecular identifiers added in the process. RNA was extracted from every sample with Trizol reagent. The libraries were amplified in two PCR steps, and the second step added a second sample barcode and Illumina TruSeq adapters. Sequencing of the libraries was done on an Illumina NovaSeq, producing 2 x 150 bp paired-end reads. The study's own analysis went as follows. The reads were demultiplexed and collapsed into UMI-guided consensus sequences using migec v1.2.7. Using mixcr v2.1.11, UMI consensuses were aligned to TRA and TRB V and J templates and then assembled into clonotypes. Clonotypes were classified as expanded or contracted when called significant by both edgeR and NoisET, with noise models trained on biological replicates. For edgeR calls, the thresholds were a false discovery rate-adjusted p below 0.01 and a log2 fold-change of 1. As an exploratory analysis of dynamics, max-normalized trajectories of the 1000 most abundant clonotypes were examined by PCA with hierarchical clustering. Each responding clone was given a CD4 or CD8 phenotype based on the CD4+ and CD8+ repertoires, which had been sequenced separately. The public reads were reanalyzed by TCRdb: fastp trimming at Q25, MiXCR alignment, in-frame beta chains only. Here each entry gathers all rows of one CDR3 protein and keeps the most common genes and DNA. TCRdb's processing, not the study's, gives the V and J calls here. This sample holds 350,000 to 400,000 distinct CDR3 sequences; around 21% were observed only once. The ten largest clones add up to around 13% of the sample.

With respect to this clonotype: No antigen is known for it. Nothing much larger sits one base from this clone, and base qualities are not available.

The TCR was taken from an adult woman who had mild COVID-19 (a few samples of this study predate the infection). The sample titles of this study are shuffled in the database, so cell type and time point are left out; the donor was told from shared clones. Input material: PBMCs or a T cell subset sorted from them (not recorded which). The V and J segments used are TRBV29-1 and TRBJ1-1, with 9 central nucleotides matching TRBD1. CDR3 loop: CSGLTGGNTEAFF. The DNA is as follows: TGCAGCGGTCTGACAGGGGGAAACACTGAAGCTTTCTTT.